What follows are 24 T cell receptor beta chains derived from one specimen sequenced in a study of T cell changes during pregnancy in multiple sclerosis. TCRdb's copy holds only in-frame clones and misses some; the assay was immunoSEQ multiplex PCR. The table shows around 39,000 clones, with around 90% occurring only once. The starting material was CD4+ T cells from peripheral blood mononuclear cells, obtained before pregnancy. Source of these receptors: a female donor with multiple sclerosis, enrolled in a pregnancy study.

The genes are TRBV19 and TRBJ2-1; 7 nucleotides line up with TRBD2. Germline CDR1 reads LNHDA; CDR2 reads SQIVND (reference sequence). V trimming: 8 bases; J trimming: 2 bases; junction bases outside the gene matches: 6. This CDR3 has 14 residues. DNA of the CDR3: TGTGCCAGTGACGCCGGGACTACCTACAATGAGCAGTTCTTC. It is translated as CASDAGTTYNEQFF. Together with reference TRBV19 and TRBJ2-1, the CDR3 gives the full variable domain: DGGITQSPKYLFRKEGQNVTLSCEQNLNHDAMYWYRQDPGQGLRLIYYSQIVNDFQKGDIAEGYSVSREKKESFPLTVTSAQKNPTAFYLCASDAGTTYNEQFFGPGTRLTVL.

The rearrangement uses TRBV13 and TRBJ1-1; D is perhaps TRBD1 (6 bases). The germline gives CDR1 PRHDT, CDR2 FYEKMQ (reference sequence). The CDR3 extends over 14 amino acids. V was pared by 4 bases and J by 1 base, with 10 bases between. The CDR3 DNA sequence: TGTGCCAGCAGCTCCGGACAGTGGAACACTGAAGCTTTCTTT. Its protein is CASSSGQWNTEAFF.

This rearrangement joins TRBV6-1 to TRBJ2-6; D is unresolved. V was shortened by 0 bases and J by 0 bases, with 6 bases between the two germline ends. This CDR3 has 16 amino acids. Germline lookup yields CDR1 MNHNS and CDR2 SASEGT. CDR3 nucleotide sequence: TGTGCCAGCAGTGAAGCGTCGGTCTCTGGGGCCAACGTCCTGACTTTC. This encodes CASSEASVSGANVLTF.

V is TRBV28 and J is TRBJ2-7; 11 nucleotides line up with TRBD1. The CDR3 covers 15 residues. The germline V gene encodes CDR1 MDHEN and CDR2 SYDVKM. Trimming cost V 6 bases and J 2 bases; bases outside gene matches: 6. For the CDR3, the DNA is TGTGCCAGCAGCCGCCCGGGACAGGGGGCCTACGAGCAGTACTTC. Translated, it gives CASSRPGQGAYEQYF.

Here the CDR3 reads CASSVSADTQYF. The CDR3 DNA sequence: TGCGCCAGCAGCGTGTCAGCAGATACGCAGTATTTT. This chain joins TRBV5-1 and TRBJ2-3; D is undetermined. The CDR3 extends over 12 amino acids. The germline CDR1 and CDR2 sequences are SGHRS and YFSETQ. V lost 4 bases and J lost 4, with 7 bases in between.

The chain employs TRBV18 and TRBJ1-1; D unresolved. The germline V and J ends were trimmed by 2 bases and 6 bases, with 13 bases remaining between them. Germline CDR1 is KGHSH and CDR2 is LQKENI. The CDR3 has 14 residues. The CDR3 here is CASSPSATSAEAFF. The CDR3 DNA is TGTGCCAGCTCACCATCTGCGACTAGCGCTGAAGCTTTCTTT.

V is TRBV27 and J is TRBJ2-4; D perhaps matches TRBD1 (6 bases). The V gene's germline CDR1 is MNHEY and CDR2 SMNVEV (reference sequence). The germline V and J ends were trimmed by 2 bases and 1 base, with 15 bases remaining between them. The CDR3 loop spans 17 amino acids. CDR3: CASSLAGARMAKNIQYF. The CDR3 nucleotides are TGTGCCAGCAGTTTAGCAGGGGCGAGGATGGCCAAAAACATTCAGTACTTC.

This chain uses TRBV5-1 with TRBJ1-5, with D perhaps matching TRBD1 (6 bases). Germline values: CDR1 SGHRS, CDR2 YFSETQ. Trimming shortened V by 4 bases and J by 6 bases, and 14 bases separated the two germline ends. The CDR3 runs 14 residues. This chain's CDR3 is CASSAREGGQPQHF. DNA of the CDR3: TGCGCCAGCAGCGCCAGGGAGGGGGGTCAGCCCCAGCATTTT.

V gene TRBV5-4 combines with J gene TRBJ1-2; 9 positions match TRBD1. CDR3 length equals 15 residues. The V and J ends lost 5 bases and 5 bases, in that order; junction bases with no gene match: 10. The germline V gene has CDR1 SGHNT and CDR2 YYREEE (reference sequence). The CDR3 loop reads CASSSITDRGYGYTF. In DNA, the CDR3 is TGTGCCAGCAGTTCTATCACGGACAGGGGTTATGGCTACACCTTC.

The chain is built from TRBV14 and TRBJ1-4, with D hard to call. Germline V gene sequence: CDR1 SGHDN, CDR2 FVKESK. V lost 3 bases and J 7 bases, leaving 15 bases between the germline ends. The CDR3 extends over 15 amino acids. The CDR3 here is CASSHGSPRGEKLFF. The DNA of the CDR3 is TGTGCCAGCAGCCACGGGTCTCCCCGGGGTGAAAAACTGTTTTTT. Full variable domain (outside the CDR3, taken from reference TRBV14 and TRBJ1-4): EAGVTQFPSHSVIEKGQTVTLRCDPISGHDNLYWYRRVMGKEIKFLLHFVKESKQDESGMPNNRFLAERTGGTYSTLKVQPAELEDSGVYFCASSHGSPRGEKLFFGSGTQLSVL.

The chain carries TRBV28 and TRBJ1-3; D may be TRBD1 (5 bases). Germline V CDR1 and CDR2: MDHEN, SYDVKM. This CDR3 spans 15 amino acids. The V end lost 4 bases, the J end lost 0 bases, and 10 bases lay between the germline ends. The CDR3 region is CASSSWGDSGNTIYF. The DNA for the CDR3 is TGTGCCAGCAGTTCGTGGGGGGACTCTGGAAACACCATATATTTT.

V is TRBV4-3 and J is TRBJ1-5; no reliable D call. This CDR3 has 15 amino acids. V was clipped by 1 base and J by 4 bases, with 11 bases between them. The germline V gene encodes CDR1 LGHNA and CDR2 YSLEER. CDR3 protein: CASSQVFSGNQPQHF. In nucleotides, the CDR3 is TGCGCCAGCAGCCAAGTTTTTTCGGGGAATCAGCCCCAGCATTTT.

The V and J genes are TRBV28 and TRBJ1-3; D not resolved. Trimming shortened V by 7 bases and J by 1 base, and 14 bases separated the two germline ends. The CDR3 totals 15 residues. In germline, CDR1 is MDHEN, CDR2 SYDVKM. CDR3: CASTDPWASGNTIYF. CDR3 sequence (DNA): TGTGCCAGCACAGACCCTTGGGCGTCTGGAAACACCATATATTTT. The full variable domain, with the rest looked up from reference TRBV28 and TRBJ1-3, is DVKVTQSSRYLVKRTGEKVFLECVQDMDHENMFWYRQDPGLGLRLIYFSYDVKMKEKGDIPEGYSVSREKKERFSLILESASTNQTSMYLCASTDPWASGNTIYFGEGSWLTVV.

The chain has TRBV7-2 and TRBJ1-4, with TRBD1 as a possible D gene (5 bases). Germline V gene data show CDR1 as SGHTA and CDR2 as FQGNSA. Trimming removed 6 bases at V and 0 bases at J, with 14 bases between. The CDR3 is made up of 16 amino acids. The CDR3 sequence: CASSQRQGTTNEKLFF. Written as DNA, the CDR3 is TGTGCCAGCAGTCAAAGGCAGGGTACAACTAATGAAAAACTGTTTTTT.

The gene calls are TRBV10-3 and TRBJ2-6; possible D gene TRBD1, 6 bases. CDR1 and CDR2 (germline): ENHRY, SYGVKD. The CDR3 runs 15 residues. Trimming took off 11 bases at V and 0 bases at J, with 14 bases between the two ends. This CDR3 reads CAAIGQNSGANVLTF. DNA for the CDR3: TGTGCCGCCATTGGACAGAACTCTGGGGCCAACGTCCTGACTTTC.

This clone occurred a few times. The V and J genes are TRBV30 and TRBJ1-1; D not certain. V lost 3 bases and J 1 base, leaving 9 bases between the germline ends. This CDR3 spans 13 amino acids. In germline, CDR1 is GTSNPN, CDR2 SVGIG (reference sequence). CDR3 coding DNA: TGTGCCTGGAGGAGACGGGGGAACACTGAAGCTTTCTTT. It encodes CAWRRRGNTEAFF.

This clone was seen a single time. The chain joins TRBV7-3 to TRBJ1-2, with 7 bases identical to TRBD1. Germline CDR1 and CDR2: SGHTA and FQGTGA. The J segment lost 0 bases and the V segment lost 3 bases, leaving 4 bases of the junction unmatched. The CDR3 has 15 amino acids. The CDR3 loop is CASSFRQGTNYGYTF. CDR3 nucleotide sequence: TGTGCCAGCAGCTTTCGACAGGGTACTAACTATGGCTACACCTTC.

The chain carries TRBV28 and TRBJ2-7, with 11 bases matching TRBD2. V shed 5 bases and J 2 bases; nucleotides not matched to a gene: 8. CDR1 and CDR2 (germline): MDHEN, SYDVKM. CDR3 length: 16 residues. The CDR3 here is CASSASHSGRAYEQYF. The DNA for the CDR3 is TGTGCCAGCAGTGCCTCTCATAGCGGGAGGGCCTACGAGCAGTACTTC.

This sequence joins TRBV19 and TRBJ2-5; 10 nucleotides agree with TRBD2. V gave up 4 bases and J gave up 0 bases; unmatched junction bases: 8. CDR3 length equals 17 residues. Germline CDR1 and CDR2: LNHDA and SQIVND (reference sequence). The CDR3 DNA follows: TGTGCCAGTAGTAGATCGGGACTAGCGACGTACCAAGAGACCCAGTACTTC. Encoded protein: CASSRSGLATYQETQYF.

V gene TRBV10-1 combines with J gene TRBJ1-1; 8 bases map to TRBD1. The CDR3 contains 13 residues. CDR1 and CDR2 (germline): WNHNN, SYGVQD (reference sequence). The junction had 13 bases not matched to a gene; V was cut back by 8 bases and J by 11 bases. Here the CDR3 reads CASSPDRASYAFF. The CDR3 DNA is TGCGCCAGCTCTCCGGACAGGGCAAGTTATGCTTTCTTT.

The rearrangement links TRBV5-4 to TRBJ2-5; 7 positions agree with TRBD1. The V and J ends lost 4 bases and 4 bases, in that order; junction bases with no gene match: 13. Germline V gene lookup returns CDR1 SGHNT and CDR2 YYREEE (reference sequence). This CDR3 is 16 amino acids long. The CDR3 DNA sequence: TGTGCCAGCAGCCTCTCACTTACAGGGGTTGGAGAGACCCAGTACTTC. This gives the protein CASSLSLTGVGETQYF.

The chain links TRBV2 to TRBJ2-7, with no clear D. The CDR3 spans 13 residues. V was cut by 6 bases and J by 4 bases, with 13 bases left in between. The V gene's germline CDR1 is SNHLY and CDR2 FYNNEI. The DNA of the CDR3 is TGTGCCAGCAGCGCATCTCACTATTACGAGCAGTACTTC. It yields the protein CASSASHYYEQYF.

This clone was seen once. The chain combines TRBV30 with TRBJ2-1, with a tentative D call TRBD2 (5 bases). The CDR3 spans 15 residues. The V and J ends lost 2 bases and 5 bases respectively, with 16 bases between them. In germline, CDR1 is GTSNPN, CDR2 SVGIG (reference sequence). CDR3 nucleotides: TGTGCCTGGAGTTTGGCTAGCAGCGGAGACAATGAGCAGTTCTTC. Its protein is CAWSLASSGDNEQFF.

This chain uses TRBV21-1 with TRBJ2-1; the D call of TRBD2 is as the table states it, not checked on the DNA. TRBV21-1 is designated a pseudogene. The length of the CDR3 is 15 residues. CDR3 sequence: CASSSSGASYNEQFF. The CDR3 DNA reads TGTGCCAGCAGCAGTAGCGGGGCATCCTACAATGAGCAGTTCTTC.